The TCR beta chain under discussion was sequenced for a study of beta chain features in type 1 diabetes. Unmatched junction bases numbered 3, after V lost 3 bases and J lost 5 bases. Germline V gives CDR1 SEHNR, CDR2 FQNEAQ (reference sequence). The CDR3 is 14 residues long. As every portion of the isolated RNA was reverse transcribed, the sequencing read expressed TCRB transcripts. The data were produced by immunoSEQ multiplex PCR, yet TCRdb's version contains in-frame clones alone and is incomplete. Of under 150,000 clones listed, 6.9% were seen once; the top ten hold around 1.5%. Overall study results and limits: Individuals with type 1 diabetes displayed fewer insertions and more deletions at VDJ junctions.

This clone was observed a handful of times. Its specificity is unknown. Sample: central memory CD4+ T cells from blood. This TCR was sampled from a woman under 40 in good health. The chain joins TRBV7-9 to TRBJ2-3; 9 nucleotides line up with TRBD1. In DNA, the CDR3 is TGTGCCAGCAGCTTGAGGACAGGGGAAGATACGCAGTATTTT. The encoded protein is CASSLRTGEDTQYF.